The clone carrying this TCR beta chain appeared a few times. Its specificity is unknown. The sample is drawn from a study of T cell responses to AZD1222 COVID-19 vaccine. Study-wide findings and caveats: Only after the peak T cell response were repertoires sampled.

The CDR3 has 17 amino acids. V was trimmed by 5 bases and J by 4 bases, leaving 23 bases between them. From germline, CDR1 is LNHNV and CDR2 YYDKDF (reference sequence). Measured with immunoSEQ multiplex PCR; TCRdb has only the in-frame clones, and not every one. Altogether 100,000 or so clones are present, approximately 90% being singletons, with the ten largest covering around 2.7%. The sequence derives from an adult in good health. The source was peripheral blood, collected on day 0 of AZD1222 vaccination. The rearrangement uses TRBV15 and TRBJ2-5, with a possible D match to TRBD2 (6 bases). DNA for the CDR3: TGTGCCACCAGCCCAGACCAGACCCAGCGGGTCGTAGAGACCCAGTACTTC. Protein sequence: CATSPDQTQRVVETQYF.